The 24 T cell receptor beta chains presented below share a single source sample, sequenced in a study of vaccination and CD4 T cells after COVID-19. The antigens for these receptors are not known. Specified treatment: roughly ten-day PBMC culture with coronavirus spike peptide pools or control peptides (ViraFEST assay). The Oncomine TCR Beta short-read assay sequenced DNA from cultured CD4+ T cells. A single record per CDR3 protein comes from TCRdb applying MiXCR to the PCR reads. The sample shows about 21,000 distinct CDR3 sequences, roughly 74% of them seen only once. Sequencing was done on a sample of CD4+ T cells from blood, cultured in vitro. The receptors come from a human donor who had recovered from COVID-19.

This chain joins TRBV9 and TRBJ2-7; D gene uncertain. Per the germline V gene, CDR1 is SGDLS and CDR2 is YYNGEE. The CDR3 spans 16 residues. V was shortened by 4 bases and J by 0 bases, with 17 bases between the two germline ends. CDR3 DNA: TGTGCCAGCAGCCATACCTTGGGGTTACTCTCCTACGAGCAGTACTTC. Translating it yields CASSHTLGLLSYEQYF.

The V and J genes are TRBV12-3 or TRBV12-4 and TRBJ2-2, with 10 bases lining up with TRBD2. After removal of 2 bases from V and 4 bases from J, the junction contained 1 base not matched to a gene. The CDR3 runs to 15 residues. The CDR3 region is CASSLWTSGTGELFF. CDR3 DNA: TGTGCCAGCAGTTTATGGACTAGCGGCACCGGGGAGCTGTTTTTT.

CDR3 protein: CASRQNPGSGANVLTF. The CDR3 nucleotides read TGTGCCAGCAGGCAAAACCCGGGAAGCGGGGCCAACGTCCTGACTTTC. The chain combines TRBV27 with TRBJ2-6; the D gene is possibly TRBD2 (5 bases). This CDR3 spans 16 amino acids. V was pared by 6 bases and J by 4 bases, with 16 bases between. CDR1 and CDR2 (germline): MNHEY, SMNVEV (reference sequence).

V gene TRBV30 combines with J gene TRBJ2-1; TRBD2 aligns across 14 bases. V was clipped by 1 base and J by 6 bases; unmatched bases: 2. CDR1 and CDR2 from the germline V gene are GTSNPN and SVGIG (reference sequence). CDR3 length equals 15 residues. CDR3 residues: CAWSEGLAGVNEQFF. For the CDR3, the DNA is TGTGCCTGGAGTGAGGGACTAGCGGGAGTCAATGAGCAGTTCTTC.

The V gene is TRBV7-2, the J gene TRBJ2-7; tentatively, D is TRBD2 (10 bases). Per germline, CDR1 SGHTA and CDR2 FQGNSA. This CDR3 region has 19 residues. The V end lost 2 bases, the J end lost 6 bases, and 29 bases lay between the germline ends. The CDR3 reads CASSLLWDRVRLAGTEQYF. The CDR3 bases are TGTGCCAGCAGCTTACTCTGGGACAGGGTAAGACTAGCGGGCACCGAGCAGTACTTC.

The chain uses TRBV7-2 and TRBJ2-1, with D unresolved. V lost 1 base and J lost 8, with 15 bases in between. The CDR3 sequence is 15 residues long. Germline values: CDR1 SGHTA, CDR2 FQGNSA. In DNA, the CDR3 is TGTGCCAGCAGCTTAGTCTTTCCGAGCGTCGATGAGCAGTTCTTC. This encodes CASSLVFPSVDEQFF.

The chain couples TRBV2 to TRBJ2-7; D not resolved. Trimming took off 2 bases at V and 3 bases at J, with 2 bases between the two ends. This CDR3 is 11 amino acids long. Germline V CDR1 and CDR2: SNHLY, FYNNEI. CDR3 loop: CASSEFYEQYF. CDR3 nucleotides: TGTGCCAGCAGTGAATTCTACGAGCAGTACTTC.

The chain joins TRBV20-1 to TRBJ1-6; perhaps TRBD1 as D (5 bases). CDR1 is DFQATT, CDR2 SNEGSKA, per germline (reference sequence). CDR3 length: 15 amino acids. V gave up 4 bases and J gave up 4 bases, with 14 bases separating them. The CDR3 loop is CSATLRAGYNSPLHF. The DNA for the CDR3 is TGCAGTGCTACCCTCAGGGCGGGGTATAATTCACCCCTCCACTTT.

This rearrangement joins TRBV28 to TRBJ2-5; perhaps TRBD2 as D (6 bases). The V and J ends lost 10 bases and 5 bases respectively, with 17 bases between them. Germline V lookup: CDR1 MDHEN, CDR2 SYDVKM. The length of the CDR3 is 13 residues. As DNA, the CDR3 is TGTGCCATTACGACTAGGCGGCGGGAGACCCAGTACTTC. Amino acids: CAITTRRRETQYF.

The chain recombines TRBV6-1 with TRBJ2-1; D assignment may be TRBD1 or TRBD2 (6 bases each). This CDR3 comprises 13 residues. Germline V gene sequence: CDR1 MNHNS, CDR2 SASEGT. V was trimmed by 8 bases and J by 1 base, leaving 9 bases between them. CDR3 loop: CASAGTSYNEQFF. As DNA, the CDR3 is TGTGCCAGCGCGGGGACATCCTACAATGAGCAGTTCTTC.

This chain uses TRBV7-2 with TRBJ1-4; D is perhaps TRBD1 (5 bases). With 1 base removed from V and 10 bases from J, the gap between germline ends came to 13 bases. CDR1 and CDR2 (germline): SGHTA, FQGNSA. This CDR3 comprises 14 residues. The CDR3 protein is CASSLGGSGRKLFF. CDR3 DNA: TGTGCCAGCAGCTTAGGGGGGTCCGGGAGAAAACTGTTTTTT.

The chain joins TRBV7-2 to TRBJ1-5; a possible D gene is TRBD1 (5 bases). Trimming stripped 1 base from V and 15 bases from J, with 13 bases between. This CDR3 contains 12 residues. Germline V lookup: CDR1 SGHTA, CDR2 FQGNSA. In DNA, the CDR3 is TGTGCCAGCAGCTTAGAAATTGGGGCCATGCATTTT. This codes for CASSLEIGAMHF.

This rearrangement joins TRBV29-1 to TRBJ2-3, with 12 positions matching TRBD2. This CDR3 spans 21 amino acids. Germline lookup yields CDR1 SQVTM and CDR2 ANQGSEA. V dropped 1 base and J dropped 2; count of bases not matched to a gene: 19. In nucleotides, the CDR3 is TGCAGCGTTGAAGGGCCCACCGGACTAGCGGGATTGGTCCTACACACAGATACGCAGTATTTT. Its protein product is CSVEGPTGLAGLVLHTDTQYF.

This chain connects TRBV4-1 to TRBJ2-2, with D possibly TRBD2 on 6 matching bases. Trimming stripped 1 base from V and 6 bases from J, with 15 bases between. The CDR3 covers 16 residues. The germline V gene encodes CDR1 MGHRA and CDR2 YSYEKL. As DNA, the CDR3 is TGCGCCAGCAGCCAAGTTCTAGCGTTAGGACCCGGGGAGCTGTTTTTT. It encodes CASSQVLALGPGELFF.

The CDR3 is CASSSPLGPNSPLHF. The CDR3, as DNA: TGTGCCAGCAGTTCCCCGCTAGGCCCAAATTCACCCCTCCACTTT. The chain carries TRBV28 and TRBJ1-6; no clear D gene. Trimming removed 4 bases from V and 7 bases from J, with 14 bases in between. The CDR3 has 15 residues. CDR1 and CDR2 (germline): MDHEN, SYDVKM.

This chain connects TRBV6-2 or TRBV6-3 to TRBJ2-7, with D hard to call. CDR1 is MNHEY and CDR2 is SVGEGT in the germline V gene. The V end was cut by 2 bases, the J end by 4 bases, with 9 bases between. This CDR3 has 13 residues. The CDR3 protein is CASSYVVPYEQYF. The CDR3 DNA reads TGTGCCAGCAGTTACGTGGTCCCTTACGAGCAGTACTTC.

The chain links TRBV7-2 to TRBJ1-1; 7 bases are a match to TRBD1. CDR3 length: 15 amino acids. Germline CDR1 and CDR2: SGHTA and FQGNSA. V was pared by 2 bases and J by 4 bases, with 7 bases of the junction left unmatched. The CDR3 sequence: CASSLYPGGFTEAFF. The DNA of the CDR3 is TGTGCCAGCAGCTTATACCCAGGGGGGTTCACTGAAGCTTTCTTT.

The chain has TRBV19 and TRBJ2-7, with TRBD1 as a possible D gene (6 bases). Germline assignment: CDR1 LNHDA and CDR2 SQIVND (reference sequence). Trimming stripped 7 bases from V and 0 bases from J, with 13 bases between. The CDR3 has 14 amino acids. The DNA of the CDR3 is TGTGCCAGTAAAATCCGGGACAACTCCTACGAGCAGTACTTC. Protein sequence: CASKIRDNSYEQYF.

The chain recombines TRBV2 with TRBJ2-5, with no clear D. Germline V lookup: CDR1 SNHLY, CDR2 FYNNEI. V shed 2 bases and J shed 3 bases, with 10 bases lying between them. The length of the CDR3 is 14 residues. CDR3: CASSEKEWEETQYF. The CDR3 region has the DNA TGTGCCAGCAGTGAAAAGGAGTGGGAAGAGACCCAGTACTTC.

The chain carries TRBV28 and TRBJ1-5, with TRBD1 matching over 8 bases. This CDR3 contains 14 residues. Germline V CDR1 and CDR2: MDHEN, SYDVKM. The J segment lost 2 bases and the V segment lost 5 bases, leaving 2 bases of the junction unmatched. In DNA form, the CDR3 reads TGTGCCAGCAGTGCGACAGGGGGCAATCAGCCCCAGCATTTT. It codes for CASSATGGNQPQHF.

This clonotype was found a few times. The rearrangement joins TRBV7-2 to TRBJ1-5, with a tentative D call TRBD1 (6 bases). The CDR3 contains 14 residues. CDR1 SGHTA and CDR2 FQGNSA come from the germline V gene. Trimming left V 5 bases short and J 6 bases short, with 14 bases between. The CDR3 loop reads CASSPLTQGQPQHF. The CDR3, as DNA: TGTGCCAGCAGCCCTCTAACACAGGGTCAGCCCCAGCATTTT. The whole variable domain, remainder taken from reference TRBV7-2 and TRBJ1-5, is GAGVSQSPSNKVTEKGKDVELRCDPISGHTALYWYRQSLGQGLEFLIYFQGNSAPDKSGLPSDRFSAERTGGSVSTLTIQRTQQEDSAVYLCASSPLTQGQPQHFGDGTRLSIL.

Here the CDR3 DNA reads TGTGCCAGCGGGAACTTAAAGCACTCCTACGAGCAGTACTTC. Its protein is CASGNLKHSYEQYF. V is TRBV11-2 and J is TRBJ2-7; D uncertain. The CDR3 covers 14 residues. V lost 8 bases to trimming and J lost 0 bases, with 14 bases between them. Germline V gives CDR1 SGHAT, CDR2 FQNNGV.

CDR3 residues: CASSEAQGSYQPQHF. DNA of the CDR3: TGTGCCAGCAGTGAAGCGCAGGGGTCCTATCAGCCCCAGCATTTT. The gene calls are TRBV2 and TRBJ1-5; tentatively, D is TRBD1 (6 bases). The CDR3 spans 15 residues. The V gene lost 0 bases and the J gene lost 5 bases, with 11 bases spanning the gap. CDR1 and CDR2 from the germline V gene are SNHLY and FYNNEI.

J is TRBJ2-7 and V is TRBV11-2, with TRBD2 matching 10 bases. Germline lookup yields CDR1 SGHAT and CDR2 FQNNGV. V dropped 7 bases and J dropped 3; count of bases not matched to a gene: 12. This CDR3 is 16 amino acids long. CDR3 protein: CASTYITSGKNYEQYF. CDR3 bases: TGTGCCAGCACATATATCACTAGCGGGAAGAACTACGAGCAGTACTTC.